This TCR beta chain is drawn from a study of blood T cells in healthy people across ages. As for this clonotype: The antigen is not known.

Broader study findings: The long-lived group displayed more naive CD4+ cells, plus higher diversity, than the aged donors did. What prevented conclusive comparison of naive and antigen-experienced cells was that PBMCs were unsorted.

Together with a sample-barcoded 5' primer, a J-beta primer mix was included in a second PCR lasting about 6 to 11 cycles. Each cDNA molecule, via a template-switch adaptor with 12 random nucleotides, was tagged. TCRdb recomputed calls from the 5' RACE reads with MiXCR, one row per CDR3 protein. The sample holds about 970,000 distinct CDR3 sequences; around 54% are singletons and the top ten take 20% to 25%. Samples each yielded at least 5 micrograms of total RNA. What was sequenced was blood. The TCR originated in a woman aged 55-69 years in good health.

CDR3 bases: TGTGCCAGCAGTCTAGCGGGAGGGCCTCGGGATGAGCAGTACTTC. It translates to CASSLAGGPRDEQYF. This sequence joins TRBV7-6 and TRBJ2-5; TRBD2 matches 12 bases. The germline V gene has CDR1 SGHVS and CDR2 FNYEAQ. The trim removed 6 bases at V and 11 bases at J, leaving 13 bases unmatched. This CDR3 region has 15 residues.